What follows are 15 T cell receptor beta chains derived from one specimen sequenced in a study of spatial heterogeneity in lung cancer. TCRdb redid the calling of the 5' RACE reads with MiXCR, one entry per CDR3 protein. The sample gives about 48,000 distinct CDR3 sequences, about 5.8% of which show up once; roughly 10% is in the top ten. This sample's time point: sample taken at primary tumor resection. Extraction of whole RNA from tumor, nontumor lung or frozen PBMC preceded unsorted sequencing. The sequencing here drew on PBMCs, taken at surgery. These receptors were taken from a male donor with early-stage non-small cell lung cancer.

This clonotype was detected many times. The CDR3 protein is CASSPTGARLPYEQYF. CDR3 DNA: TGTGCCAGCAGCCCGACAGGGGCCCGCTTACCCTACGAGCAGTACTTC. This chain uses TRBV4-2 with TRBJ2-7, with TRBD1 identical over 8 bases. This CDR3 has 16 residues. Germline values: CDR1 LGHNA, CDR2 YNFKEQ. J gave up 2 bases and V 4 bases, and 10 bases lay outside the gene matches.

Ten or more counts support this clonotype. The chain recombines TRBV28 with TRBJ1-2; the D is unclear. The CDR3 contains 15 residues. Trimming shortened V by 4 bases and J by 5 bases, and 17 bases separated the two germline ends. Germline V gene data show CDR1 as MDHEN and CDR2 as SYDVKM. CDR3 protein: CASSSPNRISYGYTF. The DNA for the CDR3 is TGTGCCAGCAGTTCACCCAATAGGATTTCTTATGGCTACACCTTC.

The table lists this clonotype with many counts. The rearrangement links TRBV20-1 to TRBJ2-2; D may be TRBD1 (6 bases). Between the trimmed V and J ends, which lost 3 bases and 3 bases, there was a span of 8 bases. CDR1 is DFQATT and CDR2 is SNEGSKA in the germline V gene (reference sequence). The CDR3 sequence is 13 residues long. The DNA of the CDR3 is TGCAGTGCTAGCCCAGGGGACACCGGGGAGCTGTTTTTT. Its protein product is CSASPGDTGELFF.

This clonotype was seen at least ten times. The rearrangement uses TRBV4-2 and TRBJ1-1; D possibly corresponds to TRBD1 (5 bases). Trimming stripped 2 bases from V and 1 base from J, with 11 bases between. CDR3 length: 15 amino acids. CDR1 is LGHNA, CDR2 YNFKEQ, per germline. CDR3 sequence (DNA): TGTGCCAGCAGCCAACCCGAGAGGGGGAACACTGAAGCTTTCTTT. Its translation: CASSQPERGNTEAFF.

Many counts were recorded for this clonotype. V gene TRBV12-3 or TRBV12-4 combines with J gene TRBJ2-5, with no clear D. The CDR3 totals 12 residues. V lost 6 bases and J 5 bases, leaving 10 bases between the germline ends. In nucleotides, the CDR3 is TGTGCCAGCAGCCCAGTCTGGGAGACCCAGTACTTC. The encoded protein is CASSPVWETQYF.

This clonotype showed up many times. At one boundary the junction diverges from the germline segment, which might be a read error. The V call is TRBV6-2 or TRBV6-3, the J call TRBJ2-1; 10 bases map to TRBD2. This CDR3 is built from 20 residues. From germline, CDR1 is MNHEY and CDR2 SVGEGT. The CDR3 bases are TGTGCCAGCACTTACTTATTGGGGAGGACTAGCGGAGTGGACTACAATGAGCAGTTCTTC. It is translated as CASTYLLGRTSGVDYNEQFF.

The sample holds many counts of this clonotype. This rearrangement joins TRBV20-1 to TRBJ2-3; tentatively, D is TRBD1 (8 bases). Germline V gene data show CDR1 as DFQATT and CDR2 as SNEGSKA (reference sequence). The CDR3 extends over 14 amino acids. Trimming took off 6 bases at V and 4 bases at J, with 17 bases between the two ends. As DNA, the CDR3 is TGCAGTGCGCTGACAGGGGAGGGCTCAGATACGCAGTATTTT. It encodes CSALTGEGSDTQYF.

This clonotype appeared many times. The chain uses TRBV29-1 and TRBJ2-6; D could derive from TRBD1 or TRBD2 (5 bases each). Germline loops: CDR1 SQVTM, CDR2 ANQGSEA. The CDR3 loop spans 15 amino acids. V lost 4 bases, J lost 0 bases, and 10 bases lay in between. CDR3 loop: CSVAGTDSGANVLTF. The CDR3 nucleotides are TGCAGCGTTGCAGGGACCGACTCTGGGGCCAACGTCCTGACTTTC.

This clonotype was observed at least ten times. This chain joins TRBV5-6 and TRBJ2-1, with 8 bases that match TRBD2. The CDR3 sequence is 18 residues long. J was trimmed by 4 bases and V by 3 bases; bases with no gene match: 15. The V gene's germline CDR1 is SGHDT and CDR2 YYEEEE. DNA of the CDR3: TGTGCCAGCAGCTCCCCGATTTCCAGCGGGAGACAGTACAATGAGCAGTTCTTC. It yields the protein CASSSPISSGRQYNEQFF. The whole variable domain, filled in from reference TRBV5-6 and TRBJ2-1, reads DAGVTQSPTHLIKTRGQQVTLRCSPKSGHDTVSWYQQALGQGPQFIFQYYEEEERQRGNFPDRFSGHQFPNYSSELNVNALLLGDSALYLCASSSPISSGRQYNEQFFGPGTRLTVL.

This clonotype ranks as medium-sized. The rearrangement uses TRBV9 and TRBJ1-1, with D uncertain. The CDR3 is 14 residues long. Trimming removed 0 bases from V and 5 bases from J, with 11 bases in between. Germline V gene data show CDR1 as SGDLS and CDR2 as YYNGEE. In DNA, the CDR3 is TGTGCCAGCAGCGTAGGCGGGGTCAGGACTGAAGCTTTCTTT. Translation gives CASSVGGVRTEAFF.

This clonotype has a count of ten or more. The gene calls are TRBV20-1 and TRBJ1-6, with D possibly matching TRBD1 (6 bases). The CDR3 runs 13 residues. Germline CDR1 and CDR2: DFQATT and SNEGSKA (reference sequence). V dropped 6 bases and J dropped 10 bases, with 16 bases sitting between them. CDR3 residues: CSAPDSRVSPLHF. The CDR3 DNA sequence: TGCAGTGCCCCGGACAGTCGGGTATCACCCCTCCACTTT.

At least ten counts were recorded for this clonotype. V gene TRBV7-9 combines with J gene TRBJ2-3, with a weak D call TRBD2 (5 bases). CDR3 length: 14 residues. Germline V CDR1 and CDR2: SEHNR, FQNEAQ (reference sequence). Trimming took 3 bases from V and 1 from J, leaving 8 bases between them. CDR3 amino acids: CASSLGGRTDTQYF. In nucleotides, the CDR3 is TGTGCCAGCAGCTTGGGCGGGCGCACAGATACGCAGTATTTT.

This clonotype showed up many times. This sequence joins TRBV3-1 and TRBJ2-1, with 7 positions matching TRBD2. The V and J ends lost 2 bases and 4 bases, in that order; junction bases with no gene match: 8. This CDR3 spans 16 amino acids. Germline V gene lookup returns CDR1 LGHDT and CDR2 YNNKEL (reference sequence). CDR3 nucleotides: TGTGCCAGCAGCCAATTCTTGGCTAGCGGATACAATGAGCAGTTCTTC. Amino acid sequence: CASSQFLASGYNEQFF.

As for this clonotype: Given a much more abundant clone one base away, this may be a read error. The chain combines TRBV29-1 with TRBJ1-4, with D unresolved. CDR1 and CDR2 from the germline V gene are SQVTM and ANQGSEA. CDR3 length: 14 amino acids. V lost 3 bases, J lost 8 bases, and 16 bases lay in between. The CDR3 region has the DNA TGCAGCGTTGACGCTGGCGGGAGAAGCGAAAAACTGTTTTTT. Its protein is CSVDAGGRSEKLFF.

This clonotype was detected many times. V gene TRBV30 combines with J gene TRBJ2-1; 7 bases agree with TRBD2. The CDR3 is made up of 19 amino acids. Looked up from germline, CDR1 is GTSNPN and CDR2 is SVGIG (reference sequence). V gave up 1 base and J gave up 6 bases; unmatched junction bases: 21. CDR3 bases: TGTGCCTGGAGTGGGACTAGGTTGAACCTACCTGCCCTACTCAATGAGCAGTTCTTC. Protein product: CAWSGTRLNLPALLNEQFF.